Listed below are T cell receptor beta chains from one sample, sequenced in a study of T cells in Graves' hyperthyroidism and ophthalmopathy. MiXCR, applied by TCRdb to the multiplex PCR reads, yields one record per CDR3 protein. The sample contains 450,000 to 500,000 distinct CDR3 sequences, 22% of which appear only once. The source material was blood. The origin of the receptors is a woman between 65 and 79 years old with Graves' ophthalmopathy. Both conserved end residues are part of each CDR3. D genes are given only for firm matches. The size field is filled for only some rows; it gives once, few, many or a size class.

V	J	size	D	DNA	CDR3
TRBV3-1	TRBJ1-2	NA	NA	TGTGCCAGCAGCGCGGACAGAGCTGGCTACACCTTC	CASSADRAGYTF
TRBV27	TRBJ1-2	NA	NA	TGTGCCAGCAGCTCTGTAGGGAACTATGGCTACACCTTC	CASSSVGNYGYTF
TRBV12-3/TRBV12-4	TRBJ2-2	NA	TRBD1	TGTGCCAGCAGTTTCGGGACAGCTCCAACCGGGGAGCTGTTTTTT	CASSFGTAPTGELFF
TRBV11-2	TRBJ2-1	many	NA	TGTGCCAGCAGCCTTAGACTTTCCTACAATGAGCAGTTCTTC	CASSLRLSYNEQFF
TRBV25-1	TRBJ1-1	NA	NA	TGTGCCAGCAGTGCCACATTGGACACTGAAGCTTTCTTT	CASSATLDTEAFF
TRBV18	TRBJ2-3	NA	NA	TGTGCCAGCTCACCACGGGCGCAGGGTAGCACAGATACGCAGTATTTT	CASSPRAQGSTDTQYF
TRBV27	TRBJ1-1	many	NA	TGTGCCAGCAGTTTAAGTCAGCGAACGGCTGAAGCTTTCTTT	CASSLSQRTAEAFF
TRBV12-3/TRBV12-4	TRBJ2-7	many	NA	TGTGCCATCCACGTGGAGGGAGCCTACGAGCAGTACTTC	CAIHVEGAYEQYF
TRBV28	TRBJ2-7	many	NA	TGTGCCAGCAGTTCCCCCGGGCAGTACTTC	CASSSPGQYF
TRBV6-1	TRBJ1-4	many	TRBD1	TGTGCCAGCAGTGGAACCGGGACAGCTAATGAAAAACTGTTTTTT	CASSGTGTANEKLFF
TRBV30	TRBJ2-5	NA	NA	TGTGCCTGGAGTGTACGGTTTGGAGAGACCCAGTACTTC	CAWSVRFGETQYF
TRBV10-3	TRBJ2-5	few	NA	TGTGCCATCAGTGTAGCCGGGACCGCCATGTACTTC	CAISVAGTAMYF
TRBV7-2	TRBJ1-5	many	NA	TGTGCCAGCAGCTTAGGCATTAGCAATCAGCCCCAGCATTTT	CASSLGISNQPQHF
TRBV2	TRBJ2-1	NA	TRBD2	TGTGCCAGCGGGAGACTAGCGGGATTGAATGAGCAGTCCTTC	CASGRLAGLNEQSF
TRBV3-1	TRBJ2-7	many	TRBD2	TGTGCCAGCAGCCAAGATGGGGGTAGCGGGAGCTCCGAGCAGTACTTC	CASSQDGGSGSSEQYF
TRBV28	TRBJ2-7	many	NA	TGTGCCAGCAGTCGCCGGGCCTACGAGCAGTACTTC	CASSRRAYEQYF
TRBV19	TRBJ2-7	few	TRBD1	TGTGCCAGTAGAGGGACACAGGGGGTTCCTTCCGAGCAGTACTTC	CASRGTQGVPSEQYF
TRBV30	TRBJ2-2	many	NA	TGTGCCTGGAGTGGTGTTAAAACCACCGGGGAGCTGTTTTTT	CAWSGVKTTGELFF
TRBV28	TRBJ2-4	NA	TRBD1	TGTGCCAGCAGCTCTGCTGGGACAGGGTCCCTCAAAGCCAAAAACATTCAGTACTTC	CASSSAGTGSLKAKNIQYF
TRBV9	TRBJ1-2	NA	NA	TGTGCCAGCAGCGCGGGACCGCGCTATGGCTACACCTTC	CASSAGPRYGYTF
TRBV9	TRBJ2-7	once	TRBD1	TGTGCCAGCAGCGTAGGCCAGGGGGACTCCTACGAGCAGTACTTC	CASSVGQGDSYEQYF
TRBV3-1	TRBJ2-7	few	TRBD1	TGTGCCAGCAGCCGGACAGGGGGCTTCTCTTACGAGCAGTACTTC	CASSRTGGFSYEQYF
TRBV20-1	TRBJ1-5	few	TRBD1	TGCAGTGCTAGGCCCCCGGGACAGATCAATCAGCCCCAGCATTTT	CSARPPGQINQPQHF
TRBV12-3/TRBV12-4	TRBJ2-1	NA	NA	TGTGCCAGCAGTGGCTCAGGGGATCCTTACAATGAGCAGTTCTTC	CASSGSGDPYNEQFF
TRBV10-3	TRBJ2-3	NA	TRBD2	TGTGCCATTAGGGACCAGCGGGGACGCACAGATACGCAGTATTTT	CAIRDQRGRTDTQYF
TRBV30	TRBJ1-5	many	NA	TGTGCCTGGAGTGTAAACAGGGAAGGACAGCCCCAGCATTTT	CAWSVNREGQPQHF
TRBV6-2/TRBV6-3	TRBJ1-1	many	TRBD1	TGTGCCAGCATCTCTGGACAGGGTTACACTGAAGCTTTCTTT	CASISGQGYTEAFF
TRBV11-2	TRBJ2-7	NA	TRBD2	TGCGCCAGCAGCCAACAAGAACGGGGGGGTCTACACGAGCAGTACTTC	CASSQQERGGLHEQYF
TRBV5-5	TRBJ2-7	few	NA	TGTGCCAGCAACATACTACCGGGACAACCCTACGAGCAGTACTTC	CASNILPGQPYEQYF
TRBV12-3/TRBV12-4	TRBJ2-7	many	NA	TGTGCCAGCAGTTCAGTGGGGCGCCACGAGCAGTACTTC	CASSSVGRHEQYF